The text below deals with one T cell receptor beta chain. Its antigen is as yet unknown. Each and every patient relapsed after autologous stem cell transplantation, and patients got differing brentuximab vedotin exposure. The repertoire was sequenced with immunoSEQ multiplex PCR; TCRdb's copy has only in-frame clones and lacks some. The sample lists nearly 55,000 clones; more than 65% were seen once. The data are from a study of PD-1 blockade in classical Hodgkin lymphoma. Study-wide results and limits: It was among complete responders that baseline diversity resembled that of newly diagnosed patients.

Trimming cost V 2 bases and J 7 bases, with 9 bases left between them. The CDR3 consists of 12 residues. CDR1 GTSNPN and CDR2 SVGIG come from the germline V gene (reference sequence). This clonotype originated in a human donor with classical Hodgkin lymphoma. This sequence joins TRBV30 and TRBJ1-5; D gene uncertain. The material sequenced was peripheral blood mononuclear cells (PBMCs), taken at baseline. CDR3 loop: CAWSPTSQPQHF. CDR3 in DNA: TGTGCCTGGAGTCCCACTTCCCAGCCCCAGCATTTT.